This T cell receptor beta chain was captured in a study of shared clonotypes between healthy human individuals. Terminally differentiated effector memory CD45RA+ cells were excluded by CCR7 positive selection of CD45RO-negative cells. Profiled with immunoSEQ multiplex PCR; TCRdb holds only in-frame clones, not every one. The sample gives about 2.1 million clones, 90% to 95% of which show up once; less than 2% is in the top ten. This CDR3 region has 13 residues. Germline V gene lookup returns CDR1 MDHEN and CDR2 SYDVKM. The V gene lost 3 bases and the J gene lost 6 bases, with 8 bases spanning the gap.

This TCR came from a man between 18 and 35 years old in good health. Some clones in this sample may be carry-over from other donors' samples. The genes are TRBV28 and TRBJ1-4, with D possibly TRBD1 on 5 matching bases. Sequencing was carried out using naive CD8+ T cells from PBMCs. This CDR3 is CASSFQGYEKLFF. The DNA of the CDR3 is TGTGCCAGCAGTTTCCAGGGTTATGAAAAACTGTTTTTT.